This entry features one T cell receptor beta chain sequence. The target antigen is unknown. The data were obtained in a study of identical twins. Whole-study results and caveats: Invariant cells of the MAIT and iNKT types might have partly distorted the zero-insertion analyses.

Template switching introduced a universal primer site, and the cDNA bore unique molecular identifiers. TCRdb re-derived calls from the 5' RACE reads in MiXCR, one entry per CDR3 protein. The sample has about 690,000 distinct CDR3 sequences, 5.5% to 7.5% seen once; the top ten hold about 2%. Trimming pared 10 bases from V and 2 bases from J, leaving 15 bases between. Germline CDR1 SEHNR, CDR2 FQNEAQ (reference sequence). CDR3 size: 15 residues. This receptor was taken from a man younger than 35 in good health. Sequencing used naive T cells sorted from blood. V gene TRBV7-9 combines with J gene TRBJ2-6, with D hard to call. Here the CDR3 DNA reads TGTGCCAACCTCCCCCTAGTGGCTGGGGCCAACGTCCTGACTTTC. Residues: CANLPLVAGANVLTF.